This is a list of T cell receptor beta chains from one sample in a study of blood T cell repertoires in COVID-19. Sequencing was performed with immunoSEQ multiplex PCR; in TCRdb, only in-frame clones are kept and a portion is missing. The data show tens of thousands of clones, around 80% seen once. The specimen was peripheral blood. The origin of the receptors is a woman older than 75 with acute or convalescent COVID-19. Both conserved end residues are part of each CDR3. The D gene is left open where the match is weak. The size field is filled for only some rows; it gives once, few, many or a size class.

V gene	J gene	D gene	clone size	CDR3 protein	CDR3 DNA
TRBV5-4	TRBJ2-7	-	-	CASNRASISYEQYF	TGTGCCAGCAACAGAGCTTCCATCTCCTACGAGCAGTACTTC
TRBV19	TRBJ1-2	-	-	CASHRVEDGYTF	TGTGCCAGCCACAGGGTAGAAGATGGCTACACCTTC
TRBV2	TRBJ1-1	-	once	CASSEVRTLNTEAFF	TGTGCCAGCAGTGAAGTCAGGACTCTTAACACTGAAGCTTTCTTT
TRBV4-1	TRBJ1-1	-	-	CASSITSGGAYTEAFF	TGCGCCAGCAGCATCACCTCGGGGGGGGCGTACACTGAAGCTTTCTTT
TRBV7-9	TRBJ1-6	-	-	CASSPPLHF	TGTGCCAGCAGCCCTCCCCTCCACTTT
TRBV7-9	TRBJ2-2	-	-	CASSFGNTGELFF	TGTGCCAGCAGCTTCGGGAACACCGGGGAGCTGTTTTTT
TRBV19	TRBJ1-2	TRBD1	-	CASRGQGANGYTF	TGTGCCAGTAGAGGGCAGGGGGCAAATGGCTACACCTTC
TRBV3-1/TRBV3-2	TRBJ2-1	TRBD1	-	CATNPGQANNEQFF	TGTGCAACCAATCCGGGACAGGCGAACAATGAGCAGTTCTTC
TRBV6-2/TRBV6-3	TRBJ1-2	-	-	CASSYPDGYTF	TGTGCCAGCAGTTACCCCGATGGCTACACCTTC
TRBV11-2	TRBJ2-1	-	few	CASSLRLSSYNEQFF	TGTGCCAGCAGCTTGCGCTTAAGCTCCTACAATGAGCAGTTCTTC
TRBV10-2	TRBJ2-1	-	-	CASSSDLPSYNEQFF	TGCGCCAGCAGCTCCGACTTACCGTCCTACAATGAGCAGTTCTTC
TRBV5-6	TRBJ2-1	-	-	CASRLTIRGASYNEQFF	TGTGCCAGCAGGCTTACGATCAGGGGTGCTTCCTACAATGAGCAGTTCTTC
TRBV5-1	TRBJ1-1	-	once	CASSLAGGRGDTEAFF	TGCGCCAGCAGCTTGGCCGGGGGACGGGGGGACACTGAAGCTTTCTTT
TRBV28	TRBJ2-6	TRBD2	-	CASSPDGRQANVLTF	TGTGCCAGCAGTCCAGACGGGAGGCAGGCCAACGTCCTGACTTTC
TRBV12-5	TRBJ2-1	TRBD1	-	CASALRTGMYNEQFF	TGTGCTAGTGCCCTCCGGACAGGGATGTATAATGAGCAGTTCTTC
TRBV27	TRBJ2-7	-	-	CASSDFYEQYF	TGTGCCAGCAGCGACTTCTACGAGCAGTACTTC
TRBV9	TRBJ2-3	-	once	CASSATGTRATDTQYF	TGTGCCAGCAGCGCTACCGGGACAAGGGCTACAGATACGCAGTATTTT
TRBV21-1	TRBJ2-2	-	-	CASSKGTAATGELFF	TGTGCCAGCAGCAAAGGGACAGCGGCCACCGGGGAGCTGTTTTTT
TRBV14	TRBJ1-1	-	few	CASSQAPFSGAFF	TGTGCCAGCAGCCAAGCGCCCTTTTCGGGAGCTTTCTTT
TRBV24-1	TRBJ2-1	-	-	CATSLGSSYNEQFF	TGTGCCACCAGTCTCGGGAGCTCCTACAATGAGCAGTTCTTC
TRBV12-3/TRBV12-4	TRBJ1-5	TRBD1	-	CASSGQVGQPQHF	TGTGCCAGCAGTGGACAGGTTGGTCAGCCCCAGCATTTT
TRBV2	TRBJ2-2	TRBD1	-	CASRGQGASGELFF	TGTGCCAGCAGGGGACAGGGGGCTTCCGGGGAGCTGTTTTTT
TRBV28	TRBJ2-5	TRBD1	-	CASSRTGGTQYF	TGTGCCAGCAGTCGGACAGGGGGCACCCAGTACTTC
TRBV6-6	TRBJ1-5	TRBD1	-	CASRAGDRGQPQHF	TGTGCCAGTAGAGCGGGCGACAGGGGTCAGCCCCAGCATTTT
TRBV27	TRBJ2-5	-	-	CASSFQRTTDRKETQYF	TGTGCCAGCAGTTTTCAAAGGACTACCGACCGCAAAGAGACCCAGTACTTC
TRBV18	TRBJ1-5	TRBD1	once	CASSPPSTGGLMGNQPQHF	TGTGCCAGCTCACCACCGTCGACAGGGGGTTTAATGGGCAATCAGCCCCAGCATTTT
TRBV5-4	TRBJ2-1	-	-	CASSLGGSSTPTYNEQFF	TGTGCCAGCAGCTTGGGCGGCAGTTCGACGCCTACCTACAATGAGCAGTTCTTC
TRBV28	TRBJ2-7	-	-	CASSLSVAEQYF	TGTGCCAGCAGTTTAAGCGTAGCGGAGCAGTACTTC
TRBV6-4	TRBJ2-1	TRBD2	-	CASSDSTSGRAHNEQFF	TGTGCCAGCAGTGACTCGACTAGCGGGAGGGCACACAATGAGCAGTTCTTC
TRBV12-5	TRBJ1-4	TRBD1	-	CASGLDRDEKLFF	TGTGCTAGTGGACTTGACAGGGATGAAAAACTGTTTTTT
TRBV5-1	TRBJ2-1	-	-	CASSILGGDDNEQFF	TGCGCCAGCAGCATCCTGGGGGGTGACGACAATGAGCAGTTCTTC
TRBV27	TRBJ2-7	TRBD1	few	CASSSLGQGLTYEQYF	TGTGCCAGCAGTTCCCTAGGACAGGGCCTAACCTACGAGCAGTACTTC
TRBV6-5	TRBJ2-6	-	-	CASRQSPGANVLTF	TGTGCCAGCAGACAGTCCCCTGGGGCCAACGTCCTGACTTTC
TRBV9	TRBJ2-2	-	-	CASSPPGTIVGELFF	TGTGCCAGCAGCCCCCCTGGGACAATTGTTGGGGAGCTGTTTTTT
TRBV6-5	TRBJ1-1	-	once	CASSYSGGSGNTEAFF	TGTGCCAGCAGTTACTCTGGGGGGTCGGGGAACACTGAAGCTTTCTTT
TRBV3-1/TRBV3-2	TRBJ2-7	-	once	CASSQAPGYEQYF	TGTGCCAGCAGCCAAGCCCCGGGCTACGAGCAGTACTTC
TRBV2	TRBJ2-1	-	-	CASSERTAYNEQFF	TGTGCCAGCAGTGAGCGGACAGCATACAATGAGCAGTTCTTC
TRBV5-1	TRBJ1-6	-	-	CASSPTGTALHF	TGCGCCAGCAGCCCGACAGGCACGGCCCTCCACTTT
TRBV6-6	TRBJ1-4	TRBD1	-	CASSLGTGAIGTNEKLFF	TGTGCCAGCAGTCTGGGGACAGGGGCTATTGGAACTAATGAAAAACTGTTTTTT
TRBV6-1	TRBJ1-2	-	-	CASSDDRIFNYGYTF	TGTGCCAGCAGTGATGACAGAATTTTTAACTATGGCTACACCTTC